This T cell receptor beta chain is from a study of blood T cell repertoires in COVID-19. Under the authors' procedure: Amplification of reference gene primers was used by the study to estimate nucleated cell counts. Data came from immunoSEQ multiplex PCR; TCRdb stores just in-frame clones and leaves some out. The V and J calls and clone size were taken over from that table, and D and trimming were inferred from the DNA. This table holds about 190,000 clones, roughly 88% found once. Germline V lookup: CDR1 LGHNA, CDR2 YNFKEQ. V was shortened by 1 base and J by 2 bases, with 6 bases between the two germline ends. The CDR3 has 15 residues.

V usage is TRBV4-2 and J usage is TRBJ2-6; D not certain. This clonotype originated in a woman in her thirties or forties who had recovered from COVID-19. The sample was peripheral blood. The CDR3 protein is CASSQATPGANVLTF. CDR3 DNA sequence: TGTGCCAGCAGCCAAGCGACTCCTGGGGCCAACGTCCTGACTTTC.